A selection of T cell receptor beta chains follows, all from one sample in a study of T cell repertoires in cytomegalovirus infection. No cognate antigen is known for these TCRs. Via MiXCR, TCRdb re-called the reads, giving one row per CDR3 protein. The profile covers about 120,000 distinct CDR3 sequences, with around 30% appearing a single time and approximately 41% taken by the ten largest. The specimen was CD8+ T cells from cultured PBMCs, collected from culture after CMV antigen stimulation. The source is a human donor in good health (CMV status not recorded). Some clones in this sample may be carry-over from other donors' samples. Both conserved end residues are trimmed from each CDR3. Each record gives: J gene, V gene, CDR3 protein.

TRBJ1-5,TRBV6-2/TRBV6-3,ASSYSSRVTRPQH
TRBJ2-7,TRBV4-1,ASSQGHGWEEY
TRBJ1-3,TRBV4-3,ASSQETGISGNTIY
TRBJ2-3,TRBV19,ASRSSGTDTDTQY
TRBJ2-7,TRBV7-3,ASSPTGGNEAVQY
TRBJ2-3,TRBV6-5,ASSYGLAGLRYTDTQY
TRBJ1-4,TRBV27,ASSSTGGAGVEKLF
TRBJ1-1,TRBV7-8,ASSLALAGGRNTEAF
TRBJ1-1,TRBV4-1,ASSQDPALNTEAF
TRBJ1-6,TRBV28,ASSSSPSSYNSPLH
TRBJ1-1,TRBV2,ASSPSPLGGTEAF
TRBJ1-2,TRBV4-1,ASSQEGQGAVDGYT
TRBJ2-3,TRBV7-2,ASSPLAGAFTDTQY
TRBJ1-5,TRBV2,ASSDVGTGRYQPQH
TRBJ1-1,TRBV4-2,ASSLDAGIPVGTEAF
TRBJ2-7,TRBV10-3,AISVFGSDGQDYEQY
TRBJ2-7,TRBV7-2,ASSLPPDRSRYEQY
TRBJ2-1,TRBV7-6,ASSLAEGLEQF
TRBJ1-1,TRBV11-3,ASSFTVGTEAF
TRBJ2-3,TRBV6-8,ASTPEQGLLDTQY
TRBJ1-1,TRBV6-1,ASSDPIGAAYMNTEAF
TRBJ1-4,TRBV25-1,ASSAYVSEKLF
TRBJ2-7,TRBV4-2,ASSQGRGINEQY
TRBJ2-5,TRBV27,ASRDLLEETQY
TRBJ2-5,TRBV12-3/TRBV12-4,ASSSPGETQY
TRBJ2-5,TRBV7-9,ASSFAGQDGETQY
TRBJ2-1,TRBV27,ASRITGTGNNEQF
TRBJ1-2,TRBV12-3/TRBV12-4,ASSTDRLYGYT
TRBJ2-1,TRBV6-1,ASSELRQGAYNEQF
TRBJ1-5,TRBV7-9,ASSREGPGNQPQH
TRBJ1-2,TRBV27,ASRSTGGGYGYT
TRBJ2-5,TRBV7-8,ASSPGLAGALIETQY
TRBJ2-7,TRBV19,ASGDSQGEQY
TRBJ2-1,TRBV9,ASSDPGGGNNEQF
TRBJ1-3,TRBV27,ASSPRPGNTIY
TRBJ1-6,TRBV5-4,ASSLGTGVSPLH